This TCR beta chain was obtained from a study of cytomegalovirus exposure and HLA in healthy donors. As for the study in general: The platform used for the approximately 120 validation repertoires matched that of the approximately 670 first-cohort repertoires, a later analysis reported.

Some clones are missing from TCRdb's copy, which holds only in-frame ones; the method was immunoSEQ multiplex PCR. The sample holds more than 80,000 clones, about 87% seen once. Study-wide findings and caveats: Under in vitro conditions, a few CMV-associated chains were confirmed as specific for CMV antigens. Both high specificity and high sensitivity reportedly marked the classifier's diagnosis of cytomegalovirus status.

Worth noting for this clone: Its antigen is undetermined.

Germline CDR1 is MDHEN and CDR2 is SYDVKM. Trimming removed 2 bases from V and 1 base from J; junction bases left unmatched: 9. The CDR3 spans 18 residues. The receptor was isolated from a woman aged 18-29 years in good health and CMV-seropositive. This chain connects TRBV28 to TRBJ2-4; 9 bases agree with TRBD2. Sequencing was carried out using PBMCs. The CDR3 region is CASSLLGGSGGAKNIQYF. CDR3 in DNA: TGTGCCAGCAGTTTACTTGGCGGGAGCGGGGGGGCCAAAAACATTCAGTACTTC.